The next 27 T cell receptor beta chains were all read from a single sample in a study of T-cell reconstitution after alpha-beta-depleted transplantation in children (dated by TCRdb to about 2016). The label giving this sample's treatment or condition can be read as: allogeneic hematopoietic cell transplantation with graft depleted of TCRalphabeta T cells and CD19 B cells. Library method: PCR. TCRdb lists the instrument as Illumina HiSeq 2500. TCR library preparation used molecular barcoding, with unique molecular identifiers applied to normalize quantification of the TCRbeta repertoire. TCRdb redid the processing of the public reads, applying fastp at Q25 and MiXCR, and retained in-frame beta chains. Each CDR3 protein gets just one entry, which takes the most common genes and DNA from the rows behind it. In all, the sample holds about 250,000 distinct CDR3 sequences, and roughly 25% of those were seen once. Around 4.8% of the sample is in the top ten clones.

The sequencing used PBMCs, mostly from graft donor cells, collected 360 days after TCRalphabeta/CD19-depleted stem cell transplant. All receptors come from a female patient aged 2-15 years who had a stem cell transplant for congenital amegakaryocytic thrombocytopenia, so the T cells may come from the graft donor.

V is TRBV4-2 and J is TRBJ2-7; TRBD2 might be the D (5 bases). Germline V gene lookup returns CDR1 LGHNA and CDR2 YNFKEQ. With 4 bases removed from V and 5 bases from J, the gap between germline ends came to 21 bases. This CDR3 contains 16 residues. The CDR3 reads CASSRVVGLQGDEQYF. CDR3 sequence (DNA): TGTGCCAGCAGCCGAGTGGTCGGACTGCAAGGCGACGAGCAGTACTTC.

This clonotype was detected a few times. The genes are TRBV12-3 or TRBV12-4 and TRBJ2-3, with D perhaps matching TRBD1 (6 bases). This CDR3 comprises 15 residues. V lost 5 bases and J 0 bases, leaving 12 bases between the germline ends. CDR3 DNA sequence: TGTGCCAGCAGTAAGGGGGACACTAGCACAGATACGCAGTATTTT. Translation gives CASSKGDTSTDTQYF.

The chain combines TRBV20-1 with TRBJ2-5; 7 nucleotides align to TRBD1. Germline trimming cut 3 bases from V and 2 bases from J; bases unmatched to any gene: 3. The CDR3 contains 13 residues. Germline V CDR1 and CDR2: DFQATT, SNEGSKA (reference sequence). The CDR3 DNA sequence: TGCAGTGCTAGGTGGACAGGACAAGAGACCCAGTACTTC. This codes for CSARWTGQETQYF.

The chain carries TRBV12-3 or TRBV12-4 and TRBJ2-1; TRBD2 aligns across 14 bases. The V segment lost 3 bases and the J segment 3 bases; nucleotides outside the gene matches: 1. The CDR3 covers 16 residues. The CDR3 region is CASSLGLAGVYNEQFF. The CDR3 DNA is TGTGCCAGCAGTTTGGGACTAGCGGGGGTCTACAATGAGCAGTTCTTC.

This clonotype was detected only a few times. This chain connects TRBV12-3 or TRBV12-4 to TRBJ2-7, with D perhaps matching TRBD1 or TRBD2 (5 bases each). The CDR3 loop spans 13 amino acids. V lost 5 bases and J lost 3, with 11 bases in between. The CDR3, as DNA: TGTGCCAGCAGTCGGGACGTCTACTACGAGCAGTACTTC. Residues: CASSRDVYYEQYF.

J is TRBJ1-4 and V is TRBV18, with 8 bases matching TRBD1. The CDR3 runs to 14 residues. Germline CDR1 and CDR2: KGHSH and LQKENI. After removal of 6 bases from V and 11 bases from J, the junction contained 11 bases not matched to a gene. The CDR3 is CASSREKDRVKLFF. CDR3 coding DNA: TGTGCCAGCTCCCGCGAAAAGGACAGGGTGAAACTGTTTTTT.

This clonotype turned up a few times. The chain employs TRBV5-6 and TRBJ2-1, with 8 bases aligning to TRBD1. There are 16 residues in the CDR3. Trimming removed 4 bases from V and 4 bases from J; junction bases left unmatched: 10. The V gene's germline CDR1 is SGHDT and CDR2 YYEEEE. CDR3: CASSHDRGPVYNEQFF. The CDR3 DNA reads TGTGCCAGCAGCCACGACAGGGGACCAGTTTACAATGAGCAGTTCTTC.

The chain is built from TRBV10-3 and TRBJ2-5; 8 bases are shared with TRBD2. The CDR3 has 16 amino acids. The V and J ends lost 3 bases and 3 bases, in that order; junction bases with no gene match: 9. From germline, CDR1 is ENHRY and CDR2 SYGVKD. The CDR3, as DNA: TGTGCCATCAGTGACACGAAACGGGGGGGAAAAGAGACCCAGTACTTC. The encoded protein is CAISDTKRGGKETQYF.

J is TRBJ1-2 and V is TRBV20-1; 11 positions match TRBD1. Germline values: CDR1 DFQATT, CDR2 SNEGSKA (reference sequence). CDR3 length: 14 amino acids. Trimming cost V 2 bases and J 7 bases; bases outside gene matches: 6. DNA of the CDR3: TGCAGTGCTAGAAGGACAGGGGGCCCTAGTGGCTACACCTTC. Its translation is CSARRTGGPSGYTF.

This chain links TRBV28 with TRBJ2-5; D gene ambiguous. V gave up 5 bases and J gave up 1 base, with 17 bases separating them. Per the germline V gene, CDR1 is MDHEN and CDR2 is SYDVKM. CDR3 size: 16 residues. The CDR3 sequence is CASSPMWATPQETQYF. DNA for the CDR3: TGTGCCAGCAGTCCTATGTGGGCGACCCCCCAAGAGACCCAGTACTTC. The full variable domain, completed using reference TRBV28 and TRBJ2-5, is DVKVTQSSRYLVKRTGEKVFLECVQDMDHENMFWYRQDPGLGLRLIYFSYDVKMKEKGDIPEGYSVSREKKERFSLILESASTNQTSMYLCASSPMWATPQETQYFGPGTRLLVL.

The DNA of the CDR3 is TGTGCCAGCAGTTACCCACCGACAGGGCTTACTGAAGCTTTCTTT. Amino acid sequence: CASSYPPTGLTEAFF. V and J are TRBV6-5 and TRBJ1-1, with 7 bases that match TRBD1. CDR3 length equals 15 residues. Germline CDR1 and CDR2: MNHEY and SVGAGI. V shed 2 bases and J 5 bases; nucleotides not matched to a gene: 8.

CDR3 in amino acids: CASRGDRGNTEAFF. Here the CDR3 DNA reads TGTGCCTCAAGGGGAGACAGGGGAAACACTGAAGCTTTCTTT. J is TRBJ1-1 and V is TRBV10-3, with 8 nucleotides matching TRBD1. This CDR3 is built from 14 residues. From germline, CDR1 is ENHRY and CDR2 SYGVKD. The J segment lost 2 bases and the V segment lost 11 bases, leaving 10 bases of the junction unmatched.

Worth noting for this clonotype: This clone may be a read error of a much larger clone one base away. The chain employs TRBV28 and TRBJ2-6; the D gene is possibly TRBD1 (5 bases). The CDR3 runs 16 residues. The germline gives CDR1 MDHEN, CDR2 SYDVKM. CDR3 protein: CASSFLTNSGANVVTF. For the CDR3, the DNA is TGTGCCAGCAGTTTTTTGACGAACTCTGGGGCCAACGTCGTGACTTTC.

The rearrangement uses TRBV19 and TRBJ2-3, with D perhaps matching TRBD2 (6 bases). CDR3 size: 16 residues. Germline CDR1 and CDR2: LNHDA and SQIVND (reference sequence). V was trimmed by 9 bases and J by 0 bases, leaving 19 bases between them. CDR3 region: CASAKALAASTDTQYF. The CDR3 DNA reads TGTGCCAGCGCTAAAGCTTTAGCGGCGAGCACAGATACGCAGTATTTT.

By sample share, this clonotype is medium-sized. V gene TRBV4-1 combines with J gene TRBJ2-5, with D possibly called TRBD1 or TRBD2 (5 bases each). The V end lost 2 bases, the J end lost 7 bases, and 14 bases lay between the germline ends. The CDR3 is 14 residues long. Germline loops: CDR1 MGHRA, CDR2 YSYEKL. Here the CDR3 DNA reads TGCGCCAGCAGCCAAAAGATTGGGGGATGGACCCAGTACTTC. This translates into CASSQKIGGWTQYF.

This clonotype was detected only a few times. The chain joins TRBV10-3 to TRBJ2-3; D might be TRBD2 (5 bases). This CDR3 has 14 residues. In germline, CDR1 is ENHRY, CDR2 SYGVKD. V was pared by 8 bases and J by 1 base, with 13 bases between. The chain's CDR3 is CAIRSGEGTDTQYF. In nucleotides, the CDR3 is TGTGCCATCCGAAGCGGAGAAGGCACAGATACGCAGTATTTT.

In this sample, this clonotype turned up a few times. The V call is TRBV12-3 or TRBV12-4, the J call TRBJ2-1; D ambiguous. The V end lost 3 bases, the J end lost 8 bases, and 14 bases lay between the germline ends. This CDR3 is 14 amino acids long. The CDR3 nucleotides are TGTGCCAGCAGTTTTCTCTCCAACGTCCATGAGCAGTTCTTC. It encodes CASSFLSNVHEQFF.

This clonotype was detected a few times. V and J are TRBV12-3 or TRBV12-4 and TRBJ1-2, with D perhaps matching TRBD1 (5 bases). Trimming pared 8 bases from V and 8 bases from J, leaving 15 bases between. CDR3 length: 12 amino acids. The CDR3 loop is CASQEGAGGYTF. CDR3 bases: TGTGCCAGCCAAGAAGGGGCTGGAGGCTACACCTTC.

The chain combines TRBV7-9 with TRBJ1-1; D uncertain. Germline assignment: CDR1 SEHNR and CDR2 FQNEAQ (reference sequence). Trimming took off 1 base at V and 8 bases at J, with 11 bases between the two ends. The CDR3 is made up of 13 amino acids. The CDR3 region has the DNA TGTGCCAGCAGCTTAGGTGCGGGGAGGGAAGCTTTCTTT. Translated, it gives CASSLGAGREAFF.

In this sample, this clonotype turned up a few times. This sequence joins TRBV5-1 and TRBJ2-7, with 7 bases lining up with TRBD1. The trim removed 4 bases at V and 5 bases at J, leaving 6 bases unmatched. The CDR3 consists of 13 residues. Germline V CDR1 and CDR2: SGHRS, YFSETQ. The CDR3 DNA reads as TGCGCCAGCAGCATGGACAGGCCCCACGAGCAGTACTTC. It yields the protein CASSMDRPHEQYF.

The chain joins TRBV20-1 to TRBJ2-7; 8 bases fit TRBD2. The germline CDR1 and CDR2 sequences are DFQATT and SNEGSKA (reference sequence). After removal of 1 base from V and 0 bases from J, the junction contained 2 bases not matched to a gene. There are 14 residues in the CDR3. The CDR3 spells CSARAGGASYEQYF. DNA for the CDR3: TGCAGTGCTAGAGCCGGGGGGGCCTCCTACGAGCAGTACTTC.

The chain carries TRBV5-1 and TRBJ2-7; 12 bases fit TRBD2. Trimming took 4 bases from V and 3 from J; bases not matched to a gene: 8. Germline CDR1 SGHRS, CDR2 YFSETQ. The CDR3 spans 16 residues. This CDR3 is CASSPRLAGAVYEQYF. In nucleotides, the CDR3 is TGCGCCAGCAGCCCAAGACTAGCGGGGGCAGTCTACGAGCAGTACTTC. Supplemented by reference TRBV5-1 and TRBJ2-7, the full variable domain reads KAGVTQTPRYLIKTRGQQVTLSCSPISGHRSVSWYQQTPGQGLQFLFEYFSETQRNKGNFPGRFSGRQFSNSRSEMNVSTLELGDSALYLCASSPRLAGAVYEQYFGPGTRLTVT.

This clonotype has only a few counts. The chain employs TRBV6-2 or TRBV6-3 and TRBJ2-1, with 9 bases matching TRBD2. The CDR3 sequence is 17 residues long. With 2 bases clipped from V and 1 base from J, the junction kept 6 bases outside the gene matches. Germline V gene sequence: CDR1 MNHEY, CDR2 SVGEGT. DNA of the CDR3: TGTGCCAGCAGTTACAGGGCGGGAGGGTATTCCTACAATGAGCAGTTCTTC. Translating it yields CASSYRAGGYSYNEQFF.

The CDR3 bases are TGTGCCAGCAGCTTCGTGACAGGCTTTAGCAATCAGCCCCAGCATTTT. This gives the protein CASSFVTGFSNQPQHF. The rearrangement links TRBV12-3 or TRBV12-4 to TRBJ1-5, with D tentatively TRBD1 (6 bases). The V and J ends lost 6 bases and 0 bases respectively, with 15 bases between them. There are 16 residues in the CDR3.

The rearrangement uses TRBV20-1 and TRBJ2-5; 13 positions match TRBD2. This CDR3 is 15 amino acids long. Per germline, CDR1 DFQATT and CDR2 SNEGSKA (reference sequence). After removal of 6 bases from V and 7 bases from J, the junction contained 11 bases not matched to a gene. The CDR3: CSAPGLAGAGGTQYF. The CDR3 nucleotides read TGCAGTGCCCCAGGACTAGCGGGGGCGGGGGGGACCCAGTACTTC.

J is TRBJ1-5 and V is TRBV19; D gene ambiguous. This CDR3 is 12 amino acids long. V gave up 3 bases and J gave up 2 bases, with 2 bases separating them. CDR1 and CDR2 from the germline V gene are LNHDA and SQIVND (reference sequence). DNA of the CDR3: TGTGCCAGTAGTATGGGCAATCAGCCCCAGCATTTT. It encodes CASSMGNQPQHF.

Only a few counts were recorded for this clonotype. The chain is built from TRBV5-6 and TRBJ2-7; the D gene is possibly TRBD2 (6 bases). Germline V gene data show CDR1 as SGHDT and CDR2 as YYEEEE. V lost 9 bases and J lost 1, with 17 bases in between. This CDR3 has 14 amino acids. This chain's CDR3 is CAMGPGVASYEQYF. CDR3 in DNA: TGTGCCATGGGCCCGGGGGTGGCGTCCTACGAGCAGTACTTC.